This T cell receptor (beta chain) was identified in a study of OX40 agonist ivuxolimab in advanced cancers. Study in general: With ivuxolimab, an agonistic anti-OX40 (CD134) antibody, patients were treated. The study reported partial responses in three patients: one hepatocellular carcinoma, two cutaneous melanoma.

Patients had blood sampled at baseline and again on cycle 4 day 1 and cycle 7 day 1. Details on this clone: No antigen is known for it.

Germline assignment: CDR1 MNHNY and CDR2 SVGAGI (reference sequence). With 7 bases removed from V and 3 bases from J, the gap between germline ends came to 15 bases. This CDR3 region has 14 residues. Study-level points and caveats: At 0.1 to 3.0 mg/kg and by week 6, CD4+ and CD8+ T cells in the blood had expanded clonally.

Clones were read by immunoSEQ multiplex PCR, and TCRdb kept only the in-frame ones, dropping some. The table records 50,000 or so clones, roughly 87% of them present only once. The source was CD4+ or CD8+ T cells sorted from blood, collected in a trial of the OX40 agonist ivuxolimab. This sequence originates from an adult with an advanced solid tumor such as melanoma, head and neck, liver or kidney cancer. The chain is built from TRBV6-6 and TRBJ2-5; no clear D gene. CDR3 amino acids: CASTPLGKEETQYF. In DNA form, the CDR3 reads TGTGCCAGCACTCCCCTAGGTAAAGAAGAGACCCAGTACTTC.